A single sample gave rise to the 20 T cell receptor beta chains below, sequenced in a study of cytomegalovirus exposure and HLA in healthy donors. PCR used 60 Vbeta primers and 13 Jbeta primers. Generated by immunoSEQ multiplex PCR, the TCRdb table keeps only in-frame clones and is missing some. This table has 130,000 to 150,000 clones, roughly 80% appearing once. Sequences were obtained from PBMCs. All receptors come from a woman between 35 and 50 years old in good health and CMV-seropositive.

The chain is built from TRBV28 and TRBJ2-4, with 11 bases matching TRBD2. V shed 6 bases and J 4 bases; nucleotides not matched to a gene: 8. Germline assignment: CDR1 MDHEN and CDR2 SYDVKM. The CDR3 is 16 amino acids. CDR3 DNA sequence: TGTGCCAGCAGGCGGACTAGCGGGTGGGTTAAAAACATTCAGTACTTC. This encodes CASRRTSGWVKNIQYF.

The V and J genes are TRBV4-1 and TRBJ2-2; D is unresolved. The CDR3 consists of 16 residues. Germline V gene lookup returns CDR1 MGHRA and CDR2 YSYEKL. V was pared by 2 bases and J by 4 bases, with 14 bases between. The chain's CDR3 is CASSQIPLVGTGELFF. CDR3 DNA: TGCGCCAGCAGCCAAATTCCTCTAGTAGGCACCGGGGAGCTGTTTTTT.

CDR3 sequence: CASSQDTGTMNTEAFF. CDR3 DNA: TGCGCCAGCAGCCAAGATACAGGAACAATGAACACTGAAGCTTTCTTT. V gene TRBV4-3 combines with J gene TRBJ1-1; perhaps TRBD1 as D (5 bases). Germline CDR1 reads LGHNA; CDR2 reads YSLEER. V lost 0 bases, J lost 0 bases, and 11 bases lay in between. This CDR3 spans 16 amino acids.

The J gene is TRBJ2-1, the V gene TRBV7-9; 11 bases line up with TRBD2. Germline V CDR1 and CDR2: SEHNR, FQNEAQ (reference sequence). The CDR3 is 15 residues long. The V and J ends lost 3 bases and 4 bases, in that order; junction bases with no gene match: 2. The CDR3 region is CASSFGTSGYNEQFF. The DNA for the CDR3 is TGTGCCAGCAGCTTCGGGACTAGCGGATACAATGAGCAGTTCTTC.

The V gene is TRBV28, the J gene TRBJ1-2; tentatively, D is TRBD1 (5 bases). This CDR3 has 13 residues. CDR1 is MDHEN and CDR2 is SYDVKM in the germline V gene. V lost 8 bases, J lost 5 bases, and 15 bases lay in between. Here the CDR3 DNA reads TGTGCCAGCCTGACAGCCGGTGGTTATGGCTACACCTTC. This translates into CASLTAGGYGYTF.

The rearrangement links TRBV30 to TRBJ1-2, with TRBD1 matching over 9 bases. Germline loops: CDR1 GTSNPN, CDR2 SVGIG (reference sequence). V trimming: 5 bases; J trimming: 8 bases; junction bases outside the gene matches: 6. CDR3 length equals 12 residues. Written as DNA, the CDR3 is TGTGCCTGGGCACAGGGGGCGGAAGGCTACACCTTC. The encoded protein is CAWAQGAEGYTF.

V and J are TRBV11-1 and TRBJ2-7; perhaps TRBD2 as D (6 bases). Germline V gene lookup returns CDR1 SGHAT and CDR2 FQDESV (reference sequence). With 6 bases removed from V and 3 bases from J, the gap between germline ends came to 27 bases. The CDR3 is made up of 18 amino acids. CDR3 loop: CASSLWPREGLASYEQYF. The DNA of the CDR3 is TGTGCCAGCAGTCTTTGGCCCAGAGAAGGGCTAGCGAGCTACGAGCAGTACTTC.

V gene TRBV4-2 combines with J gene TRBJ1-5; D is undetermined. Germline V CDR1 and CDR2: LGHNA, YNFKEQ. The V end lost 3 bases, the J end lost 7 bases, and 10 bases lay between the germline ends. This CDR3 spans 13 amino acids. The CDR3 DNA follows: TGTGCCAGCAGCCATGGTCTGGAGCAGCCCCAGCATTTT. Translation gives CASSHGLEQPQHF.

The chain couples TRBV28 to TRBJ1-4; D is unclear. The V and J ends lost 8 bases and 0 bases respectively, with 10 bases between them. Germline V gives CDR1 MDHEN, CDR2 SYDVKM. The CDR3 length is 14 residues. The CDR3 loop reads CASGRGATNEKLFF. CDR3 in DNA: TGTGCCAGCGGCCGCGGCGCAACTAATGAAAAACTGTTTTTT.

This chain uses TRBV7-3 with TRBJ2-1; 11 nucleotides align to TRBD2. The CDR3 spans 18 residues. V trimming: 1 base; J trimming: 4 bases; junction bases outside the gene matches: 9. Germline loops: CDR1 SGHTA, CDR2 FQGTGA. The DNA of the CDR3 is TGTGCCAGCAGCTTAATGGGCTCGGCTAGCGGGAGGTACAATGAGCAGTTCTTC. Its translation: CASSLMGSASGRYNEQFF. Full variable domain (missing parts from reference TRBV7-3 and TRBJ2-1): GAGVSQTPSNKVTEKGKYVELRCDPISGHTALYWYRQSLGQGPEFLIYFQGTGAADDSGLPNDRFFAVRPEGSVSTLKIQRTERGDSAVYLCASSLMGSASGRYNEQFFGPGTRLTVL.

This rearrangement joins TRBV5-4 to TRBJ2-1, with 8 bases fitting TRBD2. The CDR3 has 16 residues. V lost 5 bases, J lost 3 bases, and 10 bases stayed unmatched. Germline V gives CDR1 SGHNT, CDR2 YYREEE (reference sequence). The CDR3 loop reads CASSSARGGVYNEQFF. The CDR3, as DNA: TGTGCCAGCAGTTCCGCCCGGGGGGGTGTCTACAATGAGCAGTTCTTC.

The chain is built from TRBV21-1 and TRBJ2-2; no DNA check was done on the table's D call, TRBD1. TRBV21-1 is given as a pseudogene. The CDR3 has 16 residues. The CDR3 DNA reads as TGTGCCAGCCCACCTCGGGACAGGATAAAGAACGGGGAGCTGTTTTTT. Translated: CASPPRDRIKNGELFF.

Only one count was recorded for this clone. The chain links TRBV28 to TRBJ2-1, with D possibly TRBD1 on 6 matching bases. V lost 5 bases and J 12 bases, leaving 20 bases between the germline ends. CDR3 length: 14 amino acids. Germline-derived CDR1 and CDR2 are MDHEN and SYDVKM. The CDR3 region has the DNA TGTGCCAGCAGTCCTGAGGGACATTTTGGAGGGCAGTTCTTC. It encodes CASSPEGHFGGQFF.

The genes are TRBV28 and TRBJ1-2; 8 bases line up with TRBD1. CDR1 is MDHEN, CDR2 SYDVKM, per germline. V shed 6 bases, J shed 6 bases, and the junction held 12 bases outside the gene matches. The CDR3 sequence is 15 residues long. The CDR3 DNA follows: TGTGCCAGCAGCCTATTGGACAGGGTGAGGAATGGCTACACCTTC. Its protein is CASSLLDRVRNGYTF.

This sequence joins TRBV5-6 and TRBJ2-7; TRBD1 might be the D (5 bases). The CDR3 consists of 14 residues. V gave up 3 bases and J gave up 5 bases, with 15 bases separating them. Germline assignment: CDR1 SGHDT and CDR2 YYEEEE. CDR3 in amino acids: CASSYPLMGHEQYF. In DNA, the CDR3 is TGTGCCAGCAGCTACCCTCTCATGGGGCACGAGCAGTACTTC. Full variable domain (rest looked up from reference TRBV5-6 and TRBJ2-7): DAGVTQSPTHLIKTRGQQVTLRCSPKSGHDTVSWYQQALGQGPQFIFQYYEEEERQRGNFPDRFSGHQFPNYSSELNVNALLLGDSALYLCASSYPLMGHEQYFGPGTRLTVT.

The chain links TRBV9 to TRBJ1-3; D remains ambiguous. V lost 3 bases to trimming and J lost 6 bases, with 16 bases between them. Germline CDR1 and CDR2: SGDLS and YYNGEE. The CDR3 length is 15 residues. CDR3: CASSDSLRRENTIYF. The DNA for the CDR3 is TGTGCCAGCAGCGACAGTTTGCGACGGGAAAACACCATATATTTT.

The chain employs TRBV5-5 and TRBJ1-4; weak D call: TRBD1 (6 bases). The germline V and J ends were trimmed by 2 bases and 2 bases, with 10 bases remaining between them. CDR1 is SGHKS and CDR2 is YYEKEE in the germline V gene (reference sequence). The CDR3 covers 15 residues. DNA of the CDR3: TGTGCCAGCAGCTTATGGACAGTTACTAATGAAAAACTGTTTTTT. Translating gives CASSLWTVTNEKLFF.

V is TRBV9 and J is TRBJ2-3, with D possibly TRBD1 on 6 matching bases. Germline loops: CDR1 SGDLS, CDR2 YYNGEE. Between the trimmed V and J ends, which lost 0 bases and 0 bases, there was a span of 11 bases. CDR3 length: 16 residues. The CDR3, as DNA: TGTGCCAGCAGCGTAGTCCCAGGGGCTAGCACAGATACGCAGTATTTT. It specifies CASSVVPGASTDTQYF. Together with reference TRBV9 and TRBJ2-3, the CDR3 gives the full variable domain: DSGVTQTPKHLITATGQRVTLRCSPRSGDLSVYWYQQSLDQGLQFLIQYYNGEERAKGNILERFSAQQFPDLHSELNLSSLELGDSALYFCASSVVPGASTDTQYFGPGTRLTVL.

The chain uses TRBV6-5 and TRBJ1-5; D remains unclear. This CDR3 comprises 13 residues. Trimming left V 2 bases short and J 4 bases short, with 6 bases between. CDR1 and CDR2 from the germline V gene are MNHEY and SVGAGI. The CDR3: CASSYGRNQPQHF. The CDR3 nucleotides read TGTGCCAGCAGTTACGGCAGGAATCAGCCCCAGCATTTT.

The chain couples TRBV5-6 to TRBJ1-6; 7 bases are a match to TRBD1. This CDR3 has 14 amino acids. V shed 2 bases, J shed 7 bases, and the junction held 3 bases outside the gene matches. CDR1 and CDR2 (germline): SGHDT, YYEEEE. The CDR3 is CASSFQGGNSPLHF. CDR3 sequence (DNA): TGTGCCAGCAGCTTCCAGGGGGGCAATTCACCCCTCCACTTT.